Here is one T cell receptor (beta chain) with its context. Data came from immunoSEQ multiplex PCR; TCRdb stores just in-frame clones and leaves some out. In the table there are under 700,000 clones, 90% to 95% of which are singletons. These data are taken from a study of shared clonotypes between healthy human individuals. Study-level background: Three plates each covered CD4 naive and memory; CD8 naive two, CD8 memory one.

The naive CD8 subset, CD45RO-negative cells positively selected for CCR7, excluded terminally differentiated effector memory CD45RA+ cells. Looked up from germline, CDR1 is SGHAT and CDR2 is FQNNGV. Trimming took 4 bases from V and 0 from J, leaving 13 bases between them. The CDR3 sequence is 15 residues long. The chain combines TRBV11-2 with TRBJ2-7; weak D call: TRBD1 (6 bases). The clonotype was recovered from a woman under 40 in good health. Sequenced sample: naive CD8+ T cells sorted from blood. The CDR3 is CASSSWTANSYEQYF. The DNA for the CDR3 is TGTGCCAGCAGCTCTTGGACAGCGAACTCCTACGAGCAGTACTTC.